The rows below give T cell receptor beta chains drawn from one sample of a study of identical twins. TCRdb re-called the 5' RACE reads through MiXCR, storing one row per CDR3 protein. The table lists fewer than 500,000 distinct CDR3 sequences, 20% to 30% of them singletons. These data were likewise used in another study, on T cells expressing NK-cell markers.

The sequenced material came from CD4+ T cells sorted from blood. The receptors derive from a woman younger than 30 in good health. CDR3s include the opening cysteine and the closing phenylalanine or tryptophan. A D gene is named only where the DNA matches it firmly. Expanded clones get a size class; other rows say once, few or many, or leave the size out.

V gene: TRBV12-3/TRBV12-4; D gene: -; J gene: TRBJ2-1; clone size: few; CDR3 protein: CASSLGYVGIEQFF; CDR3 DNA: TGTGCCAGCAGTTTAGGGTATGTGGGAATTGAGCAGTTCTTC
V gene: TRBV9; D gene: -; J gene: TRBJ1-1; clone size: -; CDR3 protein: CASSADYPGTEAFF; CDR3 DNA: TGTGCCAGCAGCGCAGACTACCCGGGGACTGAAGCTTTCTTT
V gene: TRBV11-2; D gene: TRBD2; J gene: TRBJ2-3; clone size: few; CDR3 protein: CASSLALANTDTQYF; CDR3 DNA: TGTGCCAGCAGCTTAGCACTAGCGAACACAGATACGCAGTATTTT
V gene: TRBV6-2/TRBV6-3; D gene: TRBD2; J gene: TRBJ2-1; clone size: few; CDR3 protein: CASSYGRVGEQFF; CDR3 DNA: TGTGCCAGCAGTTACGGGAGGGTCGGTGAGCAGTTCTTC
V gene: TRBV6-1; D gene: -; J gene: TRBJ2-1; clone size: many; CDR3 protein: CASKRDKIGLEQFF; CDR3 DNA: TGTGCCAGCAAGCGGGACAAAATTGGACTTGAGCAGTTCTTC
V gene: TRBV3-1; D gene: TRBD2; J gene: TRBJ2-3; clone size: many; CDR3 protein: CASSLLRGASTDTQYF; CDR3 DNA: TGTGCCAGCAGCTTACTGCGGGGGGCAAGCACAGATACGCAGTATTTT
V gene: TRBV29-1; D gene: TRBD2; J gene: TRBJ2-5; clone size: -; CDR3 protein: CSAFGLADGETQYF; CDR3 DNA: TGCAGCGCTTTCGGACTAGCGGATGGAGAGACCCAGTACTTC
V gene: TRBV6-1; D gene: -; J gene: TRBJ2-5; clone size: few; CDR3 protein: CASSAQTFETQYF; CDR3 DNA: TGTGCCAGCAGTGCACAGACCTTTGAGACCCAGTACTTC
V gene: TRBV10-3; D gene: -; J gene: TRBJ1-4; clone size: -; CDR3 protein: CAISTGTSGEKLFF; CDR3 DNA: TGTGCCATCAGCACCGGGACATCGGGTGAAAAACTGTTTTTT
V gene: TRBV12-3/TRBV12-4; D gene: TRBD2; J gene: TRBJ2-1; clone size: -; CDR3 protein: CASGLLAGANEQFF; CDR3 DNA: TGTGCCAGCGGTTTGCTAGCGGGAGCTAATGAGCAGTTCTTC
V gene: TRBV11-2; D gene: -; J gene: TRBJ1-1; clone size: -; CDR3 protein: CASSVGGRSNTEAFF; CDR3 DNA: TGTGCCAGCAGCGTAGGGGGGAGGTCCAACACTGAAGCTTTCTTT
V gene: TRBV12-3/TRBV12-4; D gene: TRBD1; J gene: TRBJ2-7; clone size: -; CDR3 protein: CASSLGQGVRGQYF; CDR3 DNA: TGTGCCAGCAGTTTGGGACAGGGGGTACGAGGGCAGTACTTC
V gene: TRBV4-1; D gene: -; J gene: TRBJ1-2; clone size: few; CDR3 protein: CASSPRTRDGYTF; CDR3 DNA: TGCGCCAGCAGCCCCCGGACAAGGGATGGCTACACCTTC
V gene: TRBV20-1; D gene: -; J gene: TRBJ2-6; clone size: -; CDR3 protein: CSGWGPGANVLTF; CDR3 DNA: TGCTCCGGTTGGGGACCTGGGGCCAACGTCCTGACTTTC
V gene: TRBV5-1; D gene: TRBD1; J gene: TRBJ2-1; clone size: few; CDR3 protein: CASSSGQGYNEQFF; CDR3 DNA: TGCGCCAGCAGCTCCGGACAGGGGTACAATGAGCAGTTCTTC
V gene: TRBV5-1; D gene: -; J gene: TRBJ2-5; clone size: many; CDR3 protein: CASSLVQGMRKTQYF; CDR3 DNA: TGCGCCAGCAGCTTGGTTCAGGGGATGCGAAAGACCCAGTACTTC
V gene: TRBV12-3/TRBV12-4; D gene: -; J gene: TRBJ2-5; clone size: -; CDR3 protein: CASSRQRFRETQYF; CDR3 DNA: TGTGCCAGCAGTCGACAGAGATTTAGGGAGACCCAGTACTTC
V gene: TRBV5-1; D gene: -; J gene: TRBJ1-1; clone size: -; CDR3 protein: CASSLDRSNTEAFF; CDR3 DNA: TGCGCCAGCAGCTTGGACCGATCGAACACTGAAGCTTTCTTT